This T cell receptor (beta chain) was identified in a study of blood T cell repertoires in COVID-19. Study in general: PBMCs, B-cell-depleted T cells, or T cells provided the cDNA or gDNA that made up the material.

Trimming took 5 bases from V and 0 from J; bases not matched to a gene: 12. From germline, CDR1 is SQVTM and CDR2 ANQGSEA. The CDR3 extends over 16 amino acids. Generated by immunoSEQ multiplex PCR, the TCRdb table keeps only in-frame clones and is missing some. The table has 150,000 to 200,000 clones, approximately 90% seen once. Sequencing was performed on peripheral blood. The rearrangement uses TRBV29-1 and TRBJ1-1; 7 positions match TRBD1. This sequence was found in a man aged 18 to 35 who had recovered from COVID-19. CDR3 loop: CSVTGAYYPMNTEAFF. The DNA of the CDR3 is TGCAGCGTTACAGGGGCCTATTATCCTATGAACACTGAAGCTTTCTTT.